Below, one T cell receptor beta chain is given with its context. This sample was included in a study of blood T cell repertoires in COVID-19. Study-level information: PBMCs, B-cell-depleted T cells, or T cells provided the cDNA or gDNA that made up the material.

Clones were read by immunoSEQ multiplex PCR, and TCRdb kept only the in-frame ones, dropping some. There are 150,000 to 200,000 clones in the sample; about 80% occur only once, and under 20% lies in the top ten. Sequenced: PBMCs or T cells enriched from blood (not recorded which). The receptor was isolated from a woman between 70 and 85 years old in a cohort exposed to, infected with or recovered from COVID-19 (not recorded which).

The chain's CDR3 is CASSIGWGGEQFF. DNA for the CDR3: TGTGCCAGTAGTATAGGGTGGGGAGGTGAGCAGTTCTTC. The V call is TRBV19, the J call TRBJ2-1, with a tentative D call TRBD2 (6 bases). The CDR3 spans 13 residues. From germline, CDR1 is LNHDA and CDR2 SQIVND (reference sequence). Trimming shortened V by 1 base and J by 9 bases, and 10 bases separated the two germline ends.